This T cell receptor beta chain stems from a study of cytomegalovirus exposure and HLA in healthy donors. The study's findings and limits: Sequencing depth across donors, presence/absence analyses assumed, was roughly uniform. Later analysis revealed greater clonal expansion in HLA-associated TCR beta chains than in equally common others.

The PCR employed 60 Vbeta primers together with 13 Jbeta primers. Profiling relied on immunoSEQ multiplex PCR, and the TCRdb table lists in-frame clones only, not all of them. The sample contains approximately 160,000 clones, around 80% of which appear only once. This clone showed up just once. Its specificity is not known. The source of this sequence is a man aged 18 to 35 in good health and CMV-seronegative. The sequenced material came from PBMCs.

The CDR3 nucleotides read TGTGCCAGTAAGGAGGGGCCCGGGACTGAAGCTTTCTTT. The encoded protein is CASKEGPGTEAFF. J is TRBJ1-1 and V is TRBV19, with TRBD1 as a possible D gene (5 bases). The germline V gene encodes CDR1 LNHDA and CDR2 SQIVND (reference sequence). The CDR3 consists of 13 residues. V lost 7 bases and J lost 5, with 14 bases in between.